These T cell receptor beta chains were read from a single sample in a study of neurological immune-mediated disorders. MiXCR was run by TCRdb on the 5' RACE reads, yielding one entry per CDR3 protein. The repertoire has tens of thousands of distinct CDR3 sequences, 2.5% to 3% of them found once; the top ten carry over 0.95%. Sequencing was performed on PBMCs. These receptors were taken from a woman aged 25 to 39 with multiple sclerosis. Each CDR3 is given with its conserved first and last residue. A D gene is named only where the DNA matches it firmly. Clone sizes are shown as how often the clone was seen (once, few, many) or a class if it is expanded.

cdr3_aa cdr3_nt d_call j_call clone_size v_call
CSAISGHNTGELFF TGCAGTGCTATATCCGGGCACAACACCGGGGAGCTGTTTTTT - TRBJ2-2 many TRBV20-1
CASSPSGTPYGLFF TGTGCCAGCAGCCCCTCCGGGACCCCGTACGGACTGTTTTTT - TRBJ1-4 many TRBV12-3/TRBV12-4
CASSLPGEYTGELFF TGTGCCAGCAGCTTACCGGGAGAGTACACCGGGGAGCTGTTTTTT - TRBJ2-2 many TRBV7-2
CASSMGPVRETQYF TGCGCCAGCAGCATGGGACCCGTCCGAGAGACCCAGTACTTC - TRBJ2-5 many TRBV5-1
CASSLPLAGETDTQYF TGCGCCAGCAGCTTGCCACTAGCGGGAGAGACAGATACGCAGTATTTT TRBD2 TRBJ2-3 many TRBV5-1
CASSSRIGEQYF TGTGCCAGCAGCTCCCGCATTGGGGAGCAGTACTTC - TRBJ2-7 many TRBV7-6
CASSLAVTTGNQPQHF TGTGCCAGCAGCTTGGCCGTGACAACGGGTAATCAGCCCCAGCATTTT - TRBJ1-5 many TRBV5-6
CASSAGTEYEQYF TGTGCCAGCAGCGCGGGGACTGAGTACGAGCAGTACTTC - TRBJ2-7 many TRBV9
CATSRGQPGANVLTF TGTGCCACCAGCAGAGGACAGCCTGGGGCCAACGTCCTGACTTTC - TRBJ2-6 many TRBV15
CSVAGGANPGELFF TGCAGTGTTGCGGGAGGGGCGAACCCCGGGGAGCTGTTTTTT TRBD2 TRBJ2-2 many TRBV20-1
CASSFTRSGLAGSYEQYF TGTGCCAGCAGCTTCACCCGCAGCGGACTAGCGGGTTCCTACGAGCAGTACTTC TRBD2 TRBJ2-7 many TRBV7-6
CASSELAGRSDTQYF TGTGCCAGCAGTGAGCTAGCGGGAAGGTCCGATACGCAGTATTTT TRBD2 TRBJ2-3 many TRBV6-4
CATSRDRSSPFF TGTGCCACCAGCAGAGATCGGTCTAGTCCGTTCTTC - TRBJ2-1 many TRBV15
CASSQDSGQTEAFF TGTGCCAGCAGCCAAGATTCAGGACAAACTGAAGCTTTCTTT - TRBJ1-1 many TRBV14
CASSSGTVNYEQYF TGTGCCAGCAGTTCAGGGACAGTAAACTACGAGCAGTACTTC TRBD1 TRBJ2-7 many TRBV28
CASSTRMNTEAFF TGTGCCAGCAGCACCAGAATGAACACTGAAGCTTTCTTT - TRBJ1-1 many TRBV5-6
CASSSDRPFSDTQYF TGTGCCAGCAGCTCGGACAGACCTTTTTCAGATACGCAGTATTTT - TRBJ2-3 many TRBV12-3/TRBV12-4
CSADTAYNEQFF TGCAGTGCCGACACAGCTTACAATGAGCAGTTCTTC - TRBJ2-1 many TRBV20-1
CASSPPAVLQRPYEQYF TGTGCCAGCAGCCCCCCGGCGGTATTACAGAGACCCTACGAGCAGTACTTC - TRBJ2-7 many TRBV9
CSAATGGSYTQYF TGCAGTGCCGCGACAGGGGGCAGTTATACGCAGTATTTT TRBD1 TRBJ2-3 many TRBV20-1
CASSRGTLGRETQYF TGTGCCAGCAGCCGTGGGACATTAGGCCGAGAGACCCAGTACTTC - TRBJ2-5 many TRBV7-2
CASSLARGQRDTEAFF TGTGCCAGCAGCTTGGCCAGGGGACAGAGGGACACTGAAGCTTTCTTT TRBD1 TRBJ1-1 many TRBV5-6
CASSEGIPPYEQYF TGTGCCAGCAGTGAGGGGATCCCACCCTACGAGCAGTACTTC - TRBJ2-7 many TRBV27
CASSWREGEYEQYF TGTGCCAGCAGCTGGAGAGAGGGGGAATACGAGCAGTACTTC - TRBJ2-7 many TRBV27
CASSEGDFYEQYF TGTGCCAGCAGTGAAGGTGATTTCTACGAGCAGTACTTC - TRBJ2-7 many TRBV25-1
CASSRGTGAPVGELFF TGTGCCAGTAGTAGGGGGACAGGCGCTCCGGTCGGGGAGCTGTTTTTT TRBD1 TRBJ2-2 many TRBV19
CASSLIRATDNEKLFF TGTGCCAGCAGCTTAATCAGGGCGACAGATAATGAAAAACTGTTTTTT - TRBJ1-4 many TRBV7-6
CASSESTRPDTQYF TGCGCCAGCAGTGAGTCGACCAGACCAGATACGCAGTATTTT - TRBJ2-3 many TRBV10-2
CSAIRGRRVIQPQHF TGCAGTGCTATTAGGGGAAGGAGGGTAATCCAGCCCCAGCATTTT - TRBJ1-5 many TRBV20-1
CASSRDGANVLTF TGTGCCAGCTCTCGAGATGGGGCCAACGTCCTGACTTTC - TRBJ2-6 many TRBV25-1
CASSSSGTGLYEQYF TGTGCCAGCAGTTCCTCAGGGACTGGACTATACGAGCAGTACTTC - TRBJ2-7 many TRBV28
CASSSQGGSGIVGEQFF TGTGCCAGCAGCTCCCAGGGTGGTAGCGGGATCGTCGGTGAGCAGTTCTTC TRBD2 TRBJ2-1 many TRBV7-9
CSASSGNSGNTIYF TGCAGTGCTAGCTCAGGAAACTCTGGAAACACCATATATTTT - TRBJ1-3 many TRBV20-1
CSARDWMGQKNTEAFF TGCAGTGCTAGAGATTGGATGGGACAAAAGAACACTGAAGCTTTCTTT - TRBJ1-1 many TRBV20-1
CASSLGTSGYEQYF TGCGCCAGCAGCTTGGGGACTAGCGGGTACGAGCAGTACTTC TRBD2 TRBJ2-7 many TRBV5-1